Below, 5 T cell receptor beta chains from the same sample are listed, as sequenced in a study of blood T cell repertoires in COVID-19. Measured with immunoSEQ multiplex PCR; TCRdb has only the in-frame clones, and not every one. The sample consists of 150,000 to 200,000 clones, around 85% of them appearing once. Material: peripheral blood. These receptor sequences come from a man between 60 and 70 years old with COVID-19, enrolled during active disease.

The chain employs TRBV3-1 (or the pseudogene TRBV3-2) and TRBJ1-4; TRBD1 matches at 7 bases. With 0 bases clipped from V and 8 bases from J, the junction kept 9 bases outside the gene matches. The CDR3 contains 16 residues. Germline CDR1 is LGHDT and CDR2 is YNNKEL (reference sequence). This CDR3 reads CASSQDRGGPVEKLFF. The DNA of the CDR3 is TGTGCCAGCAGCCAAGATAGAGGGGGCCCGGTCGAAAAACTGTTTTTT.

The V gene is TRBV10-1, the J gene TRBJ1-4; 12 nucleotides align to TRBD1. J lost 13 bases, V lost 4 bases, and 4 bases had no gene match. Germline V lookup: CDR1 WNHNN, CDR2 SYGVQD (reference sequence). The CDR3 has 13 amino acids. The CDR3 coding sequence is TGCGCCAGCAGTGGGGGACAGGGGGCAAGACTGTTTTTT. It codes for CASSGGQGARLFF.

The rearrangement links TRBV3-1 (or the pseudogene TRBV3-2) to TRBJ2-2; D unclear. The germline CDR1 and CDR2 sequences are LGHDT and YNNKEL (reference sequence). CDR3 length equals 15 residues. V lost 0 bases and J lost 1, with 6 bases in between. CDR3 in amino acids: CASSQDLLNTGELFF. The CDR3 coding sequence is TGTGCCAGCAGCCAAGATCTATTGAACACCGGGGAGCTGTTTTTT.

The rearrangement uses TRBV11-1 and TRBJ2-7, with TRBD1 as a possible D gene (7 bases). CDR3 length: 13 amino acids. V was shortened by 10 bases and J by 1 base, with 14 bases between the two germline ends. Germline CDR1 SGHAT, CDR2 FQDESV (reference sequence). As DNA, the CDR3 is TGTGCCACCGCGGGACAGCCTTCCTACGAGCAGTACTTC. Its translation is CATAGQPSYEQYF.

The table lists this clone with a few counts. The chain employs TRBV15 and TRBJ2-7; perhaps TRBD1 as D (6 bases). Germline V gene lookup returns CDR1 LNHNV and CDR2 YYDKDF (reference sequence). The CDR3 runs 16 residues. V lost 5 bases, J lost 6 bases, and 23 bases lay in between. CDR3: CATSRFRSAGEAEQYF. For the CDR3, the DNA is TGTGCCACCAGCCGCTTTCGTAGCGCAGGGGAAGCCGAGCAGTACTTC.